This is a list of T cell receptor beta chains from one sample in a study of control samples from healthy donors and cancer patients. TCRdb's copy holds only in-frame clones and misses some; the assay was immunoSEQ multiplex PCR. Altogether roughly 90,000 clones are present, almost 85% being singletons, with the ten largest covering approximately 9.4%. Sample: blood. Receptor source: a woman aged 55-70 years in good health. CDR3s include the opening cysteine and the closing phenylalanine or tryptophan. Fields, in order: D gene, J gene, V gene, CDR3 DNA, CDR3 protein. D genes are given only for firm matches.

TRBD2,TRBJ2-2,TRBV6-1,TGTGCCAGCAGTGAAACCCTAGCGGGAGTACTCCACGGGGAGCTGTTTTTT,CASSETLAGVLHGELFF
TRBD2,TRBJ2-1,TRBV2,TGTGCCAGCAGAGAGCGGGAGCGGGTCAATGAGCAGTTCTTC,CASRERERVNEQFF
.,TRBJ1-2,TRBV28,TGTGCCAGCAGGACAACGAACTATGGCTACACCTTC,CASRTTNYGYTF
.,TRBJ2-5,TRBV7-2,TGTGCCAGCAGCTTGGACCAAACTCGGGAGACCCAGTACTTC,CASSLDQTRETQYF
.,TRBJ1-1,TRBV19,TGTGCCAGTAGTACCCTAGGGGCAAACTCTGAAGCTTTCTTT,CASSTLGANSEAFF
.,TRBJ1-3,TRBV18,TGTGCCAGCTCACCGACGGGGCAGGTCTCTGGAAACACCATATATTTT,CASSPTGQVSGNTIYF
.,TRBJ1-1,TRBV5-1,TGCGCCAGCAGCTTCTTTGGGGGCACGGGTGAAGCTTTCTTT,CASSFFGGTGEAFF
TRBD2,TRBJ2-2,TRBV5-3,TGTGCCAGAAGCATCCAGCGGGAGGTCGGGGAGCTGTTTTTT,CARSIQREVGELFF
.,TRBJ1-2,TRBV27,TGTGCCAGCAGCCGGGCGCGTAACTATGGCTACACCTTC,CASSRARNYGYTF
.,TRBJ1-4,TRBV4-3,TGCGCCAGCAGCCAAGATACGGCCCCAGCTAATGAAAAACTGTTTTTT,CASSQDTAPANEKLFF
TRBD1,TRBJ2-7,TRBV10-3,TGTGCCATCAGTGACCCGGGACAGGTGGCCTACGAGCAGTACTTC,CAISDPGQVAYEQYF
.,TRBJ1-2,TRBV12-3/TRBV12-4,TGTGCCAGCACCCACTCGGGGGTGGTAGGCTACACCTTC,CASTHSGVVGYTF
.,TRBJ2-5,TRBV6-5,TGTGCCAGCAGTTACTCTACATCCCAAGAGACCCAGTACTTC,CASSYSTSQETQYF
.,TRBJ1-5,TRBV27,TGTGCCAGCAACACCAGGGGCGGCAATCAGCCCCAGCATTTT,CASNTRGGNQPQHF
.,TRBJ1-1,TRBV3-1/TRBV3-2,TGTGCCAGCAGCCAAGGGGGATTGAACACTGAAGCTTTCTTT,CASSQGGLNTEAFF
TRBD1,TRBJ1-1,TRBV29-1,TGCAGCGCCAGAACAGGGGCCACTGAAGCTTTCTTT,CSARTGATEAFF